These 28 T cell receptor beta chains were sequenced from one sample in a study of Ad26.COV2.S vaccination and SARS-CoV-2 variants. The treatment: about 20 received Ad26.COV2.S at low or high dose, single or two shots; several received placebo; per-sample allocation not given. Collection of the samples took place on day 63 after the first injection of vaccine or placebo. Profiling relied on immunoSEQ multiplex PCR, and the TCRdb table lists in-frame clones only, not all of them. The data contain about 380,000 clones, about 80% of them singletons. Specimen: peripheral blood, collected in a trial of Ad26.COV2.S vaccine versus placebo. The receptors were gathered from a person aged 18 to 65 who received the Ad26.COV2.S COVID-19 vaccine or a placebo.

The chain links TRBV29-1 to TRBJ1-2; 8 bases align to TRBD1. The germline V gene encodes CDR1 SQVTM and CDR2 ANQGSEA. V was clipped by 3 bases and J by 3 bases; unmatched bases: 6. CDR3 size: 14 residues. In nucleotides, the CDR3 is TGCAGCGTTGAGCGGACAGGGAGGGACTATGGCTACACCTTC. Its translation: CSVERTGRDYGYTF.

V and J are TRBV5-1 and TRBJ2-3, with TRBD2 as a possible D gene (5 bases). The V end lost 2 bases, the J end lost 0 bases, and 7 bases lay between the germline ends. This CDR3 is 14 amino acids long. Germline V gene sequence: CDR1 SGHRS, CDR2 YFSETQ. This CDR3 reads CASSFRTSTDTQYF. Here the CDR3 DNA reads TGCGCCAGCAGCTTTCGGACTAGCACAGATACGCAGTATTTT. Based on the CDR3 plus reference TRBV5-1 and TRBJ2-3, the full variable domain is KAGVTQTPRYLIKTRGQQVTLSCSPISGHRSVSWYQQTPGQGLQFLFEYFSETQRNKGNFPGRFSGRQFSNSRSEMNVSTLELGDSALYLCASSFRTSTDTQYFGPGTRLTVL.

The chain couples TRBV24-1 to TRBJ2-7, with 9 bases matching TRBD2. The CDR3 is made up of 16 amino acids. V shed 3 bases and J 6 bases; nucleotides not matched to a gene: 11. Per the germline V gene, CDR1 is KGHDR and CDR2 is SFDVKD. The CDR3, as DNA: TGTGCCACCAGTGATCCCTTAGCGGGAGCGCTTAGCGAGCAGTACTTC. This translates into CATSDPLAGALSEQYF.

The chain has TRBV14 and TRBJ1-4; unclear D gene. Per the germline V gene, CDR1 is SGHDN and CDR2 is FVKESK. CDR3 length: 15 residues. Trimming left V 5 bases short and J 3 bases short, with 13 bases between. Written as DNA, the CDR3 is TGTGCCAGCAGCGGGCTACGGCAGGCTAATGAAAAACTGTTTTTT. The encoded protein is CASSGLRQANEKLFF. The variable domain in full, with the rest retrieved from reference TRBV14 and TRBJ1-4, is EAGVTQFPSHSVIEKGQTVTLRCDPISGHDNLYWYRRVMGKEIKFLLHFVKESKQDESGMPNNRFLAERTGGTYSTLKVQPAELEDSGVYFCASSGLRQANEKLFFGSGTQLSVL.

The V gene is TRBV9, the J gene TRBJ2-1; D unresolved. Germline V CDR1 and CDR2: SGDLS, YYNGEE. Trimming cost V 0 bases and J 7 bases, with 8 bases left between them. The CDR3 has 13 residues. DNA for the CDR3: TGTGCCAGCAGCGTAGCTTTACTTAATGAGCAGTTCTTC. Protein: CASSVALLNEQFF.

The chain employs TRBV4-1 and TRBJ2-1; TRBD1 agrees at 8 bases. This CDR3 region has 15 residues. The germline gives CDR1 MGHRA, CDR2 YSYEKL. Unmatched junction bases numbered 10, after V lost 5 bases and J lost 7 bases. The CDR3 nucleotides are TGCGCCAGCAGCGAACACAGGGGGGAAGGGAATGAGCAGTTCTTC. Amino acids: CASSEHRGEGNEQFF.

The chain joins TRBV7-6 to TRBJ2-3; the D call may be TRBD1 or TRBD2 (5 bases each). CDR1 is SGHVS, CDR2 FNYEAQ, per germline. Trimming removed 4 bases at V and 10 bases at J, with 21 bases between. This CDR3 is 15 amino acids long. The CDR3 sequence is CASSSGRGSSGAQYF. The CDR3 region has the DNA TGTGCCAGCAGCTCCGGACGGGGCAGTTCCGGGGCGCAGTATTTT.

This chain connects TRBV12-5 to TRBJ2-2; D is possibly TRBD1 (6 bases). Germline V gives CDR1 LGHNT, CDR2 FRNRAP. V lost 3 bases and J lost 3, with 14 bases in between. This CDR3 has 16 residues. The CDR3 DNA is TGTGCTAGTGGTTTAAACGTAAACAGGGACACCGGGGAGCTGTTTTTT. It yields the protein CASGLNVNRDTGELFF.

The gene calls are TRBV12-5 and TRBJ1-4, with D perhaps TRBD1 (6 bases). CDR1 and CDR2 from the germline V gene are LGHNT and FRNRAP. Between the trimmed V and J ends, which lost 3 bases and 8 bases, there was a span of 22 bases. This CDR3 spans 17 amino acids. For the CDR3, the DNA is TGTGCTAGTGGTTTAGGGCAGGGGTCGATCGAAATGGAAAAACTGTTTTTT. It codes for CASGLGQGSIEMEKLFF.

This clone was counted only a few times. The chain has TRBV19 and TRBJ1-5; possible D gene TRBD1, 5 bases. This CDR3 is built from 13 residues. V was clipped by 5 bases and J by 6 bases, with 11 bases between them. CDR1 is LNHDA and CDR2 is SQIVND in the germline V gene (reference sequence). The CDR3 DNA reads TGTGCCAGTAGTCGCAGGGAGGGTCAGCCCCAGCATTTT. Encoded protein: CASSRREGQPQHF.

A single count supports this clone. This sequence joins TRBV11-3 and TRBJ2-3; D not certain. The germline V and J ends were trimmed by 1 base and 2 bases, with 7 bases remaining between them. This CDR3 comprises 14 residues. Germline CDR1 reads SGHNT; CDR2 reads YENEEA. In nucleotides, the CDR3 is TGTGCCAGCAGCTTAGGACCTCACACAGATACGCAGTATTTT. As protein: CASSLGPHTDTQYF.

This chain connects TRBV4-2 to TRBJ2-1, with D possibly TRBD2 on 6 matching bases. The CDR3 has 16 residues. V was trimmed by 1 base and J by 0 bases, leaving 10 bases between them. Germline loops: CDR1 LGHNA, CDR2 YNFKEQ. The CDR3 is CASSQGAGSSYNEQFF. The CDR3 DNA follows: TGTGCCAGCAGCCAAGGGGCGGGGAGCTCCTACAATGAGCAGTTCTTC.

The rearrangement joins TRBV5-6 to TRBJ1-6; D remains unclear. This CDR3 is 15 amino acids long. CDR1 is SGHDT, CDR2 YYEEEE, per germline. V lost 1 base, J lost 6 bases, and 11 bases lay in between. The CDR3 sequence is CASSLRQVPNSPLHF. In DNA, the CDR3 is TGTGCCAGCAGCTTGAGGCAGGTCCCTAATTCACCCCTCCACTTT.

This clone appeared a few times. The chain couples TRBV9 to TRBJ2-5, with no clear D. The CDR3 is 15 amino acids. V was shortened by 2 bases and J by 2 bases, with 13 bases between the two germline ends. Germline lookup yields CDR1 SGDLS and CDR2 YYNGEE. CDR3: CASSVTTPKQETQYF. CDR3 DNA: TGTGCCAGCAGCGTGACGACCCCTAAACAAGAGACCCAGTACTTC.

J is TRBJ1-5 and V is TRBV7-9; D is undetermined. This CDR3 spans 12 amino acids. Germline assignment: CDR1 SEHNR and CDR2 FQNEAQ (reference sequence). The V and J ends lost 7 bases and 2 bases respectively, with 6 bases between them. The CDR3, as DNA: TGTGCCAGCAAGTGGGGCAATCAGCCCCAGCATTTT. Residues: CASKWGNQPQHF.

A few counts support this clone. The chain combines TRBV12-3 or TRBV12-4 with TRBJ1-5; D unclear. V lost 1 base, J lost 6 bases, and 7 bases lay in between. This CDR3 is built from 13 residues. CDR3 residues: CASSLDSGQPQHF. For the CDR3, the DNA is TGTGCCAGCAGTTTAGATTCCGGTCAGCCCCAGCATTTT.

CDR3 loop: CAWGLAGGATDTQYF. Written as DNA, the CDR3 is TGTGCCTGGGGACTAGCGGGGGGTGCCACAGATACGCAGTATTTT. The J gene is TRBJ2-3, the V gene TRBV30; 14 bases are a match to TRBD2. The CDR3 consists of 15 residues. Unmatched junction bases numbered 3, after V lost 5 bases and J lost 2 bases. Germline loops: CDR1 GTSNPN, CDR2 SVGIG (reference sequence).

V gene TRBV6-5 combines with J gene TRBJ1-1; possibly TRBD1 for D (6 bases). From germline, CDR1 is MNHEY and CDR2 SVGAGI. The CDR3 extends over 15 amino acids. With 2 bases removed from V and 4 bases from J, the gap between germline ends came to 14 bases. CDR3 bases: TGTGCCAGCAGTTACCCCGCGGGGGGCGTCACTGAAGCTTTCTTT. It codes for CASSYPAGGVTEAFF.

This chain connects TRBV5-1 to TRBJ1-2, with 7 nucleotides matching TRBD1. The ends lost 0 bases at V and 10 bases at J; junction bases unmatched: 3. Germline V CDR1 and CDR2: SGHRS, YFSETQ. This CDR3 is built from 12 residues. The chain's CDR3 is CASSLGDRAYTF. CDR3 nucleotides: TGCGCCAGCAGCTTGGGAGACAGGGCCTACACCTTC.

The V call is TRBV19, the J call TRBJ1-1, with 7 bases lining up with TRBD1. There are 14 residues in the CDR3. Germline V gene sequence: CDR1 LNHDA, CDR2 SQIVND (reference sequence). After removal of 6 bases from V and 0 bases from J, the junction contained 4 bases not matched to a gene. The CDR3 reads CASRTTGLNTEAFF. CDR3 nucleotide sequence: TGTGCCAGTAGAACGACAGGGCTGAACACTGAAGCTTTCTTT.

This clone has only a few counts. This CDR3 reads CASSRGLRDTGELFF. DNA of the CDR3: TGTGCCAGCAGCCGGGGCCTTCGGGACACCGGGGAGCTGTTTTTT. This rearrangement joins TRBV5-6 to TRBJ2-2; D tentatively reads TRBD1 or TRBD2 (5 bases each). V lost 4 bases, J lost 3 bases, and 13 bases lay in between. Germline CDR1 reads SGHDT; CDR2 reads YYEEEE. The CDR3 has 15 amino acids.

The chain couples TRBV3-1 (or the pseudogene TRBV3-2) to TRBJ2-3; no firm D call. Germline V CDR1 and CDR2: LGHDT, YNNKEL (reference sequence). Trimming removed 0 bases at V and 5 bases at J, with 3 bases between. CDR3 length: 12 amino acids. Here the CDR3 DNA reads TGTGCCAGCAGCCAAGAGGTAGATACGCAGTATTTT. Translating gives CASSQEVDTQYF.

V usage is TRBV30 and J usage is TRBJ2-3; a possible D gene is TRBD2 (5 bases). With 4 bases removed from V and 1 base from J, the gap between germline ends came to 15 bases. CDR3 length: 15 amino acids. Germline V CDR1 and CDR2: GTSNPN, SVGIG (reference sequence). CDR3 region: CAWMVAGAGTDTQYF. As DNA, the CDR3 is TGTGCCTGGATGGTGGCGGGCGCGGGCACAGATACGCAGTATTTT.

V is TRBV6-4 and J is TRBJ1-2; no reliable D call. Germline assignment: CDR1 MRHNA and CDR2 SNTAGT. V was cut by 2 bases and J by 1 base, with 2 bases left in between. The CDR3 spans 12 residues. The CDR3 here is CASSDNNYGYTF. CDR3 in DNA: TGTGCCAGCAGTGACAATAACTATGGCTACACCTTC.

This rearrangement joins TRBV7-9 to TRBJ1-6; 8 bases fit TRBD1. J gave up 7 bases and V 5 bases, and 1 base lay outside the gene matches. The CDR3 has 13 residues. CDR1 is SEHNR and CDR2 is FQNEAQ in the germline V gene (reference sequence). The chain's CDR3 is CASSGQGNSPLHF. CDR3 coding DNA: TGTGCCAGCAGCGGACAGGGAAATTCACCCCTCCACTTT.

The chain joins TRBV29-1 to TRBJ2-1; 10 bases are shared with TRBD1. The germline V gene has CDR1 SQVTM and CDR2 ANQGSEA. J gave up 6 bases and V 5 bases, and 7 bases lay outside the gene matches. The CDR3 length is 14 residues. The chain's CDR3 is CSVSGQGLGNEQFF. For the CDR3, the DNA is TGCAGCGTTTCGGGACAGGGGCTAGGCAATGAGCAGTTCTTC.

The chain joins TRBV18 to TRBJ2-1; 9 bases fit TRBD1. CDR1 and CDR2 from the germline V gene are KGHSH and LQKENI. CDR3 length: 17 residues. V shed 6 bases, J shed 7 bases, and the junction held 16 bases outside the gene matches. The CDR3 spells CASSLSTPGQGENEQFF. In DNA, the CDR3 is TGTGCCAGCTCTCTCTCTACCCCGGGACAGGGTGAGAATGAGCAGTTCTTC.

The V gene is TRBV27, the J gene TRBJ1-1; D is unresolved. CDR3 length equals 14 residues. Trimming removed 5 bases at V and 3 bases at J, with 13 bases between. Germline V gene sequence: CDR1 MNHEY, CDR2 SMNVEV (reference sequence). The CDR3 coding sequence is TGTGCCAGCAGTCCTGACGGGTTCCACACTGAAGCTTTCTTT. It translates to CASSPDGFHTEAFF.